What follows are 4 T cell receptor beta chains derived from one specimen sequenced in a study of OX40 agonist ivuxolimab in advanced cancers. Produced via immunoSEQ multiplex PCR; TCRdb's table is partial and in-frame only. The table lists around 26,000 clones, around 86% of them singletons. The sample was CD4+ or CD8+ T cells sorted from blood, taken in a trial of the OX40 agonist ivuxolimab. Receptors were obtained from an adult with an advanced solid tumor such as melanoma, head and neck, liver or kidney cancer.

The rearrangement uses TRBV19 and TRBJ2-1; no firm D call. This CDR3 spans 16 amino acids. Germline CDR1 reads LNHDA; CDR2 reads SQIVND (reference sequence). Trimming took off 5 bases at V and 1 base at J, with 15 bases between the two ends. The CDR3 here is CASSLQVGLSYNEQFF. CDR3 coding DNA: TGTGCCAGTAGTTTGCAGGTTGGTTTATCCTACAATGAGCAGTTCTTC.

The chain recombines TRBV5-1 with TRBJ1-1; TRBD1 might be the D (6 bases). This CDR3 comprises 14 residues. Germline CDR1 is SGHRS and CDR2 is YFSETQ. V was pared by 4 bases and J by 5 bases, with 15 bases between. The CDR3 reads CASSPGEGGTEAFF. The CDR3 DNA follows: TGCGCCAGCAGCCCGGGGGAAGGGGGAACTGAAGCTTTCTTT.

The chain is built from TRBV6-5 and TRBJ1-5, with D maybe TRBD1 (5 bases). V shed 8 bases and J shed 4 bases, with 15 bases lying between them. CDR3 length equals 14 residues. In germline, CDR1 is MNHEY, CDR2 SVGAGI. The DNA for the CDR3 is TGTGCCAGCCGGGACCAGGCCGTAAATCAGCCCCAGCATTTT. It yields the protein CASRDQAVNQPQHF.

The chain combines TRBV27 with TRBJ2-7; D could derive from TRBD1 or TRBD2 (5 bases each). The CDR3 consists of 16 residues. V was pared by 5 bases and J by 4 bases, with 21 bases between. Germline V lookup: CDR1 MNHEY, CDR2 SMNVEV (reference sequence). The CDR3 spells CASSANLGDPVYEQYF. CDR3 in DNA: TGTGCCAGCAGTGCCAACCTGGGGGACCCCGTTTACGAGCAGTACTTC.